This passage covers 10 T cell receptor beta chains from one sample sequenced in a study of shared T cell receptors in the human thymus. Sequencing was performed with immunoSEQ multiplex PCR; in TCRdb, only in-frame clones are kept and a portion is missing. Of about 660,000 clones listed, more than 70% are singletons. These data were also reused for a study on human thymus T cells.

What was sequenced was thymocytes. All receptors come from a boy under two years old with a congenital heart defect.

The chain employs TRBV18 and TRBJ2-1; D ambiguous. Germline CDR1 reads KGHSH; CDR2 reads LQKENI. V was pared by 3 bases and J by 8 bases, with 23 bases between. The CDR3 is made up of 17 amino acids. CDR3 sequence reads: CASSPSLQGVRSYEQFF. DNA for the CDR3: TGTGCCAGCTCACCCTCTTTGCAAGGAGTTCGGTCGTATGAGCAGTTCTTC.

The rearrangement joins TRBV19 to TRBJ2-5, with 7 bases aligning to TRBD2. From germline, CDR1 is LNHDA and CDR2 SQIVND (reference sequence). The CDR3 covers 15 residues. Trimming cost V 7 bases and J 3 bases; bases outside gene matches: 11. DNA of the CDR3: TGTGCCAGTAACCCCGGGGGGTATCCCGAAGAGACCCAGTACTTC. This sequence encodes CASNPGGYPEETQYF.

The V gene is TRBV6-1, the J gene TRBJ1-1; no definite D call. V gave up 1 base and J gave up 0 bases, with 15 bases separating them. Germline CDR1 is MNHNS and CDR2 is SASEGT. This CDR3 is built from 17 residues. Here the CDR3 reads CASSEGREKGLNTEAFF. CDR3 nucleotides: TGTGCCAGCAGTGAAGGGCGGGAAAAAGGATTGAACACTGAAGCTTTCTTT.

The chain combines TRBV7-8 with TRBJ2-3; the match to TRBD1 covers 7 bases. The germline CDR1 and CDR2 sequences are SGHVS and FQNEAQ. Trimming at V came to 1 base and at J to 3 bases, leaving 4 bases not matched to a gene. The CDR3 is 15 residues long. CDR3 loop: CASSLVVQGTDTQYF. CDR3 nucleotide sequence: TGTGCCAGCAGCTTAGTGGTACAGGGGACAGATACGCAGTATTTT.

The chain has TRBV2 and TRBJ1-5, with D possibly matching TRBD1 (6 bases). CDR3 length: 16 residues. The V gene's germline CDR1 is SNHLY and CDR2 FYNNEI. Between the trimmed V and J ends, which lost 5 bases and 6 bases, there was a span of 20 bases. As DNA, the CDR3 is TGTGCCAGCAGTCGGGACAAAGACCGGCGAAGTCAGCCCCAGCATTTT. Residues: CASSRDKDRRSQPQHF.

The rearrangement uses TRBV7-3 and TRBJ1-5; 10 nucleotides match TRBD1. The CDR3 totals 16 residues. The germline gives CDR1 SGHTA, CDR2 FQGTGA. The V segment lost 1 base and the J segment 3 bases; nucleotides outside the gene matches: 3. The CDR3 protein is CASSLRQGAPNQPQHF. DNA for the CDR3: TGTGCCAGCAGCTTAAGACAGGGGGCCCCCAATCAGCCCCAGCATTTT.

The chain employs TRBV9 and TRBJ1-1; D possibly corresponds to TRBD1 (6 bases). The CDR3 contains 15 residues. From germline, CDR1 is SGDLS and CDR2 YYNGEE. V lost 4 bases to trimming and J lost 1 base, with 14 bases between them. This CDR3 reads CASSPNRVANTEAFF. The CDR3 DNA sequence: TGTGCCAGCAGCCCAAACAGGGTAGCGAACACTGAAGCTTTCTTT.

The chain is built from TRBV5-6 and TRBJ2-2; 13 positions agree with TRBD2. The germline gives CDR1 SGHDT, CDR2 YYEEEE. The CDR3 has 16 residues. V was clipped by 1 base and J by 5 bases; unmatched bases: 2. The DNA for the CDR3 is TGTGCCAGCAGCTTGATACTAGCGGGAGGGACCGGGGAGCTGTTTTTT. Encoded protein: CASSLILAGGTGELFF.

The CDR3 DNA follows: TGCAGCGTTCTGAGTGACAGGGGTGGCGAGCAGTACTTC. It yields the protein CSVLSDRGGEQYF. This rearrangement joins TRBV29-1 to TRBJ2-7; 8 bases agree with TRBD1. V was clipped by 5 bases and J by 6 bases; unmatched bases: 9. Germline CDR1 is SQVTM and CDR2 is ANQGSEA. CDR3 length: 13 amino acids.

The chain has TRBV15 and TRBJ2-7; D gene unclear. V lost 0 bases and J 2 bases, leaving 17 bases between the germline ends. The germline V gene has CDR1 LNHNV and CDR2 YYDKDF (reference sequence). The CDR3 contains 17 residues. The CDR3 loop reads CATSREEEGYPPYEQYF. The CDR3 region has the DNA TGTGCCACCAGCAGAGAAGAGGAAGGTTACCCGCCCTACGAGCAGTACTTC.